These 5 T cell receptor beta chains were sequenced from one sample in a study of T cell repertoires in cytomegalovirus infection. One entry per CDR3 protein results from TCRdb running MiXCR on the reads. The data contain approximately 500,000 distinct CDR3 sequences, about 17% of them singletons. The sample taken for sequencing was CD8+ T cells from PBMCs. Every receptor here comes from a human donor in good health (CMV status not recorded). Some clones in this sample may be carry-over from other donors' samples.

This clonotype was found a few times. This rearrangement joins TRBV7-2 to TRBJ2-1; a possible D gene is TRBD2 (6 bases). Trimming took off 1 base at V and 0 bases at J, with 25 bases between the two ends. CDR3 length: 21 residues. Germline loops: CDR1 SGHTA, CDR2 FQGNSA. The CDR3: CASSLDSGDYRELSSYNEQFF. For the CDR3, the DNA is TGTGCCAGCAGCTTAGATAGCGGAGACTATCGGGAGCTCAGCTCCTACAATGAGCAGTTCTTC.

This clonotype showed up just a few times. The rearrangement links TRBV27 to TRBJ1-1; D not resolved. The CDR3 consists of 11 residues. The germline V gene encodes CDR1 MNHEY and CDR2 SMNVEV (reference sequence). The V end lost 6 bases, the J end lost 8 bases, and 10 bases lay between the germline ends. The CDR3 DNA follows: TGTGCCAGCAGGACCTATTCGGAAGCTTTCTTT. It yields the protein CASRTYSEAFF.

This clonotype occurred many times. The rearrangement uses TRBV7-9 and TRBJ2-2; D gene ambiguous. Germline V CDR1 and CDR2: SEHNR, FQNEAQ (reference sequence). V lost 3 bases and J lost 3, with 14 bases in between. This CDR3 has 16 residues. The CDR3 nucleotides read TGTGCCAGCAGCTTCCCAGTTGTAGGCGACACCGGGGAGCTGTTTTTT. Its translation: CASSFPVVGDTGELFF. Full variable domain (outside the CDR3, taken from reference TRBV7-9 and TRBJ2-2): DTGVSQNPRHKITKRGQNVTFRCDPISEHNRLYWYRQTLGQGPEFLTYFQNEAQLEKSRLLSDRFSAERPKGSFSTLEIQRTEQGDSAMYLCASSFPVVGDTGELFFGEGSRLTVL.

J is TRBJ2-6 and V is TRBV4-1; D is possibly TRBD1 (6 bases). CDR1 MGHRA and CDR2 YSYEKL come from the germline V gene. V was shortened by 6 bases and J by 4 bases, with 16 bases between the two germline ends. CDR3 size: 16 residues. This CDR3 reads CASRPTRGSGANVLTF. In nucleotides, the CDR3 is TGCGCCAGCAGACCAACCAGGGGTTCCGGGGCCAACGTCCTGACTTTC.

This clonotype was seen a handful of times. The chain couples TRBV3-1 to TRBJ2-1, with 8 bases fitting TRBD2. The CDR3 is made up of 17 amino acids. J was trimmed by 0 bases and V by 6 bases; bases with no gene match: 10. In germline, CDR1 is LGHDT, CDR2 YNNKEL (reference sequence). DNA for the CDR3: TGTGCCAGCAGTCGGGGGGGATACCCGAGCTCCTACAATGAGCAGTTCTTC. Protein product: CASSRGGYPSSYNEQFF.